This T cell receptor beta chain was captured in a study of T cell repertoires in cytomegalovirus infection. Study background: Indicated by public TCR beta signatures were CMV infection and matching HLA type. Findings and caveats of the study: Cumulative public TCR beta family frequency identified carriers of CMV plus the relevant HLA.

This CDR3 spans 15 amino acids. The J segment lost 1 base and the V segment lost 5 bases, leaving 3 bases of the junction unmatched. In germline, CDR1 is SGHTA, CDR2 FQGNSA. This clonotype was detected ten times or more. The antigen remains undetermined. A single record per CDR3 protein comes from TCRdb applying MiXCR to the reads. The table has hundreds of thousands of distinct CDR3 sequences, 30% to 35% seen once. The sequences come from cultured PBMCs, collected from culture after CMV antigen stimulation. The sequence was obtained from a human donor in good health (CMV status not recorded). Some clones in this sample may be carry-over from other donors' samples. V and J are TRBV7-2 and TRBJ2-7, with 12 bases fitting TRBD2. The CDR3 spells CASSLTSGSSYEQYF. The DNA of the CDR3 is TGTGCCAGCAGCCTGACTAGCGGGAGTTCCTACGAGCAGTACTTC.